The source of this TCR beta chain is a study of T cell changes during pregnancy in multiple sclerosis. Germline CDR1 is LGHNA and CDR2 is YNFKEQ. Trimming removed 4 bases from V and 2 bases from J; junction bases left unmatched: 4. The CDR3 covers 15 residues. Sequencing was performed with immunoSEQ multiplex PCR; in TCRdb, only in-frame clones are kept and a portion is missing. The table records over 60,000 clones, 75% to 95% of them present only once. Source: CD4+ T cells from peripheral blood mononuclear cells, taken in the third trimester of pregnancy. The rearrangement joins TRBV4-2 to TRBJ1-4; 7 positions agree with TRBD1. The receptor was derived from a female donor in good health, enrolled as a control in a pregnancy study. The chain's CDR3 is CASSPMGQTNEKLFF. Here the CDR3 DNA reads TGTGCCAGCAGCCCAATGGGACAGACTAATGAAAAACTGTTTTTT.